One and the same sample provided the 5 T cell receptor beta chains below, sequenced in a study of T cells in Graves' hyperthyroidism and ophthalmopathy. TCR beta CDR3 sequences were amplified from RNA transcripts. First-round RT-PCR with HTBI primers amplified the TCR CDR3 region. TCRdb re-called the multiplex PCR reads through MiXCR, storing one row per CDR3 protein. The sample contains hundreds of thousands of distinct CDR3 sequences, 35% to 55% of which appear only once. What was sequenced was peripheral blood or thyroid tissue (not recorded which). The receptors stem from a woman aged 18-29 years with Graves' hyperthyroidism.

CDR3 bases: TGTGCCACCAGTGATTGGACAGACGGGGTTGGCGAAAAACTGTTTTTT. Translating gives CATSDWTDGVGEKLFF. The chain uses TRBV24-1 and TRBJ1-4; D might be TRBD1 (6 bases). This CDR3 is built from 16 residues. V was cut by 2 bases and J by 8 bases, with 17 bases left in between. Germline loops: CDR1 KGHDR, CDR2 SFDVKD.

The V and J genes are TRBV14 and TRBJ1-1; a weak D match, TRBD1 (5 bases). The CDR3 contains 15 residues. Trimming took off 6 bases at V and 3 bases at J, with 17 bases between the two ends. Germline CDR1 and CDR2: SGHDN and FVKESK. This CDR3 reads CASRPDGGQDTEAFF. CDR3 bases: TGTGCCAGCAGACCCGACGGGGGTCAGGACACTGAAGCTTTCTTT.

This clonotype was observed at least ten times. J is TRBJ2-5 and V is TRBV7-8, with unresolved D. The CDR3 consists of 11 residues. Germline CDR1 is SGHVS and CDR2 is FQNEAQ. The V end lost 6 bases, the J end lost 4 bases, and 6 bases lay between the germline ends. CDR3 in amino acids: CASRRLETQYF. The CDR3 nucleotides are TGTGCCAGCAGACGACTAGAGACCCAGTACTTC.

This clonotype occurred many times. CDR3 bases: TGTGCCAGCAGTGAATTAATGTTCCCACTGAAGCGCCGTGGGCGCCAGTACTTC. This sequence encodes CASSELMFPLKRRGRQYF. The chain couples TRBV25-1 to TRBJ2-5; D is ambiguous. The V end lost 1 base, the J end lost 10 bases, and 28 bases lay between the germline ends. CDR1 and CDR2 from the germline V gene are MGHDK and SYGVNS. CDR3 length: 18 amino acids.

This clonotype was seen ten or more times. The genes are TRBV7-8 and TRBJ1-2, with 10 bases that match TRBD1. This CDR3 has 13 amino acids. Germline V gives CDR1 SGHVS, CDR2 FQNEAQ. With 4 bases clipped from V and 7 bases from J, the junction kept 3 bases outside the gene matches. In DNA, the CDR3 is TGTGCCAGCAGCTCGCGGACAGGGGGTGGCTACACCTTC. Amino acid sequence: CASSSRTGGGYTF.